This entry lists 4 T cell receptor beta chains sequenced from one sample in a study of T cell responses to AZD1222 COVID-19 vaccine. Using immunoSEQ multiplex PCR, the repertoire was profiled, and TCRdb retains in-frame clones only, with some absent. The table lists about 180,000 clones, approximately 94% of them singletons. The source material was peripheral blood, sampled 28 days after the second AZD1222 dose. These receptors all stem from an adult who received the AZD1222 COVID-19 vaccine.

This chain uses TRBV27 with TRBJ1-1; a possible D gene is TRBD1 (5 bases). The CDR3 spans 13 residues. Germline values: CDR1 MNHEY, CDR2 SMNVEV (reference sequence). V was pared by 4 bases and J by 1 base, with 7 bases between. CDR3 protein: CASSSDRNTEAFF. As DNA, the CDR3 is TGTGCCAGCAGTTCCGACAGGAACACTGAAGCTTTCTTT.

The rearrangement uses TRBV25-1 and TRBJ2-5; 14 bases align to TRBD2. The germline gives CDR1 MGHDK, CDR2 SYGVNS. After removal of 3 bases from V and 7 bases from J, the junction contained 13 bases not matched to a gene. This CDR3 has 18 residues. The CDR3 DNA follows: TGTGCCAGCAGTGATCGGCCCGGGACTAGCGGGAGAGTAGGGACCCAGTACTTC. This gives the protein CASSDRPGTSGRVGTQYF. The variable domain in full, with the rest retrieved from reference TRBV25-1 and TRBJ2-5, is EADIYQTPRYLVIGTGKKITLECSQTMGHDKMYWYQQDPGMELHLIHYSYGVNSTEKGDLSSESTVSRIRTEHFPLTLESARPSHTSQYLCASSDRPGTSGRVGTQYFGPGTRLLVL.

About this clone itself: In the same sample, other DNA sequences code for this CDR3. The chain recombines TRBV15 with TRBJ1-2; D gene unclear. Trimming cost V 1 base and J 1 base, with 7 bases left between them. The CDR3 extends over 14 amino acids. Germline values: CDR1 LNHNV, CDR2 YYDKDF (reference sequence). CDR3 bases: TGTGCCACCAGCAGAGGAGACGGTAACTATGGCTACACCTTC. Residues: CATSRGDGNYGYTF.

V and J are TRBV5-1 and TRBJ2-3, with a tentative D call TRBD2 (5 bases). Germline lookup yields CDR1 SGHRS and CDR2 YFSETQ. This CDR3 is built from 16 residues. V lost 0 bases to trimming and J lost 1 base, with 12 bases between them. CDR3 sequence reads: CASSLAPLEGTDTQYF. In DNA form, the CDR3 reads TGCGCCAGCAGCTTGGCCCCACTAGAAGGCACAGATACGCAGTATTTT. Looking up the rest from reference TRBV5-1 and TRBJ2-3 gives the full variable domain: KAGVTQTPRYLIKTRGQQVTLSCSPISGHRSVSWYQQTPGQGLQFLFEYFSETQRNKGNFPGRFSGRQFSNSRSEMNVSTLELGDSALYLCASSLAPLEGTDTQYFGPGTRLTVL.